This T cell receptor (beta chain) originates from a study of blood T cell repertoires in COVID-19. There are 13 residues in the CDR3. V lost 3 bases, J lost 8 bases, and 3 bases stayed unmatched. CDR1 and CDR2 from the germline V gene are SGDLS and YYNGEE. Method: immunoSEQ multiplex PCR; TCRdb's copy keeps in-frame clones and lacks some. Of approximately 200,000 clones detected, roughly 87% appear once; the ten largest clones hold about a tenth. V is TRBV9 and J is TRBJ2-1, with 9 nucleotides matching TRBD1. This receptor was taken from a man aged 18 to 35 with acute COVID-19. Sequencing was done on a sample of PBMCs or T cells enriched from blood (not recorded which). The DNA of the CDR3 is TGTGCCAGCAGCGAGGACAGGGGATATGAGCAGTTCTTC. Amino acids: CASSEDRGYEQFF.